This is a list of T cell receptor beta chains from one sample in a study of blood T cell repertoires in COVID-19. The table came from immunoSEQ multiplex PCR; TCRdb's copy has only in-frame clones and leaves some out. The repertoire holds about 69,000 clones, with roughly 86% as singletons. The material sequenced was peripheral blood. These receptors all come from a man aged 40-49 years with COVID-19, enrolled during active disease. Both conserved end residues are part of each CDR3. Each record gives: D gene, clone size, J gene, V gene, CDR3 protein, CDR3 DNA. A D gene is named only where the DNA matches it firmly. Not every row has a clone size; where given, it reads once, few, many or a size class.

D: TRBD1; size: few; J: TRBJ2-5; V: TRBV3-1/TRBV3-2; CDR3: CASSRTGEETQYF; DNA: TGTGCCAGCAGCCGGACAGGGGAGGAGACCCAGTACTTC
D: -; size: -; J: TRBJ2-1; V: TRBV19; CDR3: CASSIDREWNEQFF; DNA: TGTGCCAGTAGTATAGATCGGGAGTGGAATGAGCAGTTCTTC
D: TRBD1; size: -; J: TRBJ1-1; V: TRBV18; CDR3: CASSASQGMNTEAFF; DNA: TGTGCCAGCTCAGCCTCACAGGGGATGAACACTGAAGCTTTCTTT
D: TRBD2; size: once; J: TRBJ2-3; V: TRBV5-1; CDR3: CASSLAGGITDTQYF; DNA: TGCGCCAGCAGCTTGGCGGGGGGAATCACAGATACGCAGTATTTT
D: -; size: -; J: TRBJ1-2; V: TRBV10-1; CDR3: CASSESSTVTVYGYTF; DNA: TGCGCCAGCAGTGAGTCGTCGACAGTTACTGTCTATGGCTACACCTTC
D: TRBD1; size: -; J: TRBJ2-7; V: TRBV2; CDR3: CASSGEGAEQYF; DNA: TGTGCCAGCAGTGGTGAGGGGGCCGAGCAGTACTTC
D: TRBD1; size: -; J: TRBJ1-2; V: TRBV7-2; CDR3: CASSLVGRGVDGYTF; DNA: TGTGCCAGCAGCTTAGTAGGCAGGGGGGTTGATGGCTACACCTTC
D: -; size: -; J: TRBJ2-7; V: TRBV12-3/TRBV12-4; CDR3: CASSLVRRNEQYF; DNA: TGTGCCAGCAGTTTAGTTCGTAGAAACGAGCAGTACTTC
D: TRBD2; size: -; J: TRBJ2-1; V: TRBV6-1; CDR3: CASSDRTSGGYNEQFF; DNA: TGTGCCAGCAGTGACCGGACTAGCGGGGGTTACAATGAGCAGTTCTTC
D: -; size: -; J: TRBJ2-5; V: TRBV23-1; CDR3: CASLLWGGRETQYF; DNA: TGCGCCAGCCTCCTCTGGGGGGGCCGGGAGACCCAGTACTTC
D: TRBD1; size: -; J: TRBJ1-4; V: TRBV19; CDR3: CASSSRDSATNEKLFF; DNA: TGTGCCAGTAGTAGCCGGGACAGTGCAACTAATGAAAAACTGTTTTTT
D: TRBD1; size: -; J: TRBJ2-7; V: TRBV5-8; CDR3: CASSGGTGSYYEQYF; DNA: TGTGCCAGCAGCGGAGGGACAGGCTCCTACTACGAGCAGTACTTC
D: -; size: once; J: TRBJ2-7; V: TRBV6-5; CDR3: CASSPGTLDSYEQYF; DNA: TGTGCCAGCAGCCCCGGGACACTTGACTCCTACGAGCAGTACTTC
D: -; size: -; J: TRBJ1-1; V: TRBV20-1; CDR3: CSATGVTEAFF; DNA: TGCAGTGCTACAGGGGTCACTGAAGCTTTCTTT
D: -; size: -; J: TRBJ2-5; V: TRBV28; CDR3: CASSLGQAETQYF; DNA: TGTGCCAGCAGTTTGGGCCAGGCTGAGACCCAGTACTTC
D: -; size: -; J: TRBJ2-5; V: TRBV9; CDR3: CASSVVAGQETQYF; DNA: TGTGCCAGCAGCGTAGTGGCAGGGCAAGAGACCCAGTACTTC
D: -; size: -; J: TRBJ1-2; V: TRBV6-5; CDR3: CASSSSEANYGYTF; DNA: TGTGCCAGCAGTTCGAGTGAAGCTAACTATGGCTACACCTTC
D: -; size: -; J: TRBJ1-5; V: TRBV2; CDR3: CASSPEPRPQHF; DNA: TGTGCCAGCAGCCCTGAGCCGCGGCCCCAGCATTTT
D: TRBD2; size: few; J: TRBJ2-1; V: TRBV7-2; CDR3: CASSLNSIGLAGHNEQFF; DNA: TGTGCCAGCAGCTTAAATTCTATAGGACTAGCGGGGCACAATGAGCAGTTCTTC
D: -; size: -; J: TRBJ1-5; V: TRBV27; CDR3: CASSFTGLNQPQHF; DNA: TGTGCCAGCAGCTTTACAGGGCTAAATCAGCCCCAGCATTTT
D: TRBD1; size: -; J: TRBJ2-1; V: TRBV10-3; CDR3: CAISVHRGLDNEQFF; DNA: TGTGCCATCAGTGTTCACAGGGGGCTTGACAATGAGCAGTTCTTC
D: TRBD2; size: -; J: TRBJ2-7; V: TRBV3-1/TRBV3-2; CDR3: CASSQVSSGSYEQYF; DNA: TGTGCCAGCAGCCAAGTGTCTAGCGGCTCCTACGAGCAGTACTTC
D: TRBD1; size: -; J: TRBJ2-7; V: TRBV10-3; CDR3: CAITSGQTYEQYF; DNA: TGTGCCATCACCTCGGGACAGACGTACGAGCAGTACTTC
D: -; size: -; J: TRBJ1-1; V: TRBV2; CDR3: CASSELTGPTEAFF; DNA: TGTGCCAGCAGTGAACTTACAGGGCCCACTGAAGCTTTCTTT
D: TRBD1; size: -; J: TRBJ1-5; V: TRBV15; CDR3: CATSRSTGVDQPQHF; DNA: TGTGCCACCAGCAGATCTACAGGGGTTGATCAGCCCCAGCATTTT
D: -; size: -; J: TRBJ2-6; V: TRBV29-1; CDR3: CSVRRSSGANVLTF; DNA: TGCAGCGTTCGGCGGAGCTCTGGGGCCAACGTCCTGACTTTC
D: -; size: -; J: TRBJ2-7; V: TRBV6-5; CDR3: CASTPPGSYEQYF; DNA: TGTGCCAGCACCCCTCCGGGATCCTACGAGCAGTACTTC
D: -; size: few; J: TRBJ1-6; V: TRBV7-3; CDR3: CASSPARGAHNSPLHF; DNA: TGTGCCAGCAGCCCCGCCCGGGGGGCCCATAATTCACCCCTCCACTTT
D: -; size: once; J: TRBJ2-5; V: TRBV5-1; CDR3: CASFDRNSQETQYF; DNA: TGCGCCAGCTTCGACAGAAATTCTCAAGAGACCCAGTACTTC
D: -; size: -; J: TRBJ1-5; V: TRBV5-5; CDR3: CASSLNPGVVNQPQHF; DNA: TGTGCCAGCAGCTTGAATCCAGGGGTGGTAAATCAGCCCCAGCATTTT
D: -; size: once; J: TRBJ1-3; V: TRBV5-6; CDR3: CASTAATIYF; DNA: TGTGCCAGCACGGCGGCCACCATATATTTT
D: -; size: -; J: TRBJ1-3; V: TRBV6-2/TRBV6-3; CDR3: CASSYYPAAPAGGAERNTIYF; DNA: TGTGCCAGCAGTTATTATCCGGCGGCACCCGCAGGCGGGGCGGAAAGAAACACCATATATTTT
D: -; size: -; J: TRBJ2-4; V: TRBV5-1; CDR3: CASSLEAGTKNIQYF; DNA: TGCGCCAGCAGCTTGGAAGCAGGGACCAAAAACATTCAGTACTTC
D: -; size: -; J: TRBJ2-7; V: TRBV28; CDR3: CASSLQGPSYEQYF; DNA: TGTGCCAGCTCCCTCCAGGGGCCATCCTACGAGCAGTACTTC
D: -; size: -; J: TRBJ2-2; V: TRBV19; CDR3: CASTREQGDTGELFF; DNA: TGTGCCAGTACCCGGGAGCAGGGGGACACCGGGGAGCTGTTTTTT
D: TRBD1; size: few; J: TRBJ2-2; V: TRBV5-1; CDR3: CASSPDRGRRDTGELFF; DNA: TGCGCCAGCAGCCCAGACAGGGGCCGAAGGGACACCGGGGAGCTGTTTTTT
D: -; size: -; J: TRBJ1-4; V: TRBV10-3; CDR3: CAISDDAGEKLFF; DNA: TGTGCCATCAGTGACGATGCAGGTGAAAAACTGTTTTTT
D: TRBD2; size: once; J: TRBJ2-3; V: TRBV6-2/TRBV6-3; CDR3: CASSYSERGDFTDTQYF; DNA: TGTGCCAGCAGTTACTCCGAGCGGGGGGATTTCACAGATACGCAGTATTTT
D: TRBD1; size: -; J: TRBJ1-5; V: TRBV3-1/TRBV3-2; CDR3: CASSPGTGGVGQPQHF; DNA: TGTGCCAGCAGCCCCGGGACAGGGGGGGTGGGTCAGCCCCAGCATTTT
D: -; size: -; J: TRBJ2-1; V: TRBV5-4; CDR3: CASSLATSSGSYNEQFF; DNA: TGTGCCAGCAGCTTGGCCACCAGCTCAGGCTCCTACAATGAGCAGTTCTTC
D: -; size: -; J: TRBJ1-1; V: TRBV25-1; CDR3: CASSREASEAFF; DNA: TGTGCCAGCAGTCGGGAGGCATCTGAAGCTTTCTTT
D: TRBD1; size: -; J: TRBJ1-1; V: TRBV18; CDR3: CASSPLRTGGDTEAFF; DNA: TGTGCCAGCTCACCTCTGAGGACAGGCGGAGACACTGAAGCTTTCTTT
D: TRBD1; size: -; J: TRBJ2-1; V: TRBV9; CDR3: CASSVGQGSYNEQFF; DNA: TGTGCCAGCAGCGTAGGACAGGGCTCCTACAATGAGCAGTTCTTC
D: -; size: -; J: TRBJ2-3; V: TRBV3-1/TRBV3-2; CDR3: CASRLQRVAGDTQYF; DNA: TGTGCCAGCAGACTTCAGCGGGTAGCAGGAGATACGCAGTATTTT
D: TRBD2; size: once; J: TRBJ2-2; V: TRBV10-1; CDR3: CASRSRDYTNTGELFF; DNA: TGCGCCAGCAGATCTCGGGACTATACGAACACCGGGGAGCTGTTTTTT
D: TRBD1; size: -; J: TRBJ2-1; V: TRBV6-5; CDR3: CASSYSTGAFNEQFF; DNA: TGTGCCAGCAGTTACTCGACAGGGGCCTTTAATGAGCAGTTCTTC
D: TRBD2; size: -; J: TRBJ2-2; V: TRBV5-1; CDR3: CASSSIPGLDYTGELFF; DNA: TGCGCCAGCAGCTCCATCCCGGGACTAGATTACACCGGGGAGCTGTTTTTT
D: -; size: -; J: TRBJ2-2; V: TRBV5-4; CDR3: CASSLPTGSTGELFF; DNA: TGTGCCAGCAGCTTACCCACGGGGTCCACCGGGGAGCTGTTTTTT
D: TRBD2; size: -; J: TRBJ2-2; V: TRBV4-1; CDR3: CASSQRASGGFNTGELFF; DNA: TGCGCCAGCAGCCAAAGGGCTAGCGGGGGGTTCAACACCGGGGAGCTGTTTTTT
D: -; size: -; J: TRBJ2-4; V: TRBV19; CDR3: CASSFNGVAKNIQYF; DNA: TGTGCCAGTAGTTTTAACGGAGTAGCCAAAAACATTCAGTACTTC
D: TRBD2; size: -; J: TRBJ2-7; V: TRBV4-1; CDR3: CASSQETSGGYEQYF; DNA: TGCGCCAGCAGCCAAGAGACTAGCGGGGGATACGAGCAGTACTTC
D: TRBD1; size: -; J: TRBJ2-2; V: TRBV7-9; CDR3: CASSLPGQGRTNTGELFF; DNA: TGTGCCAGCAGCTTGCCGGGACAGGGGAGGACGAACACCGGGGAGCTGTTTTTT
D: TRBD1; size: -; J: TRBJ1-6; V: TRBV28; CDR3: CASSPGQGSSSPLHF; DNA: TGTGCCAGCAGCCCGGGACAGGGCAGCAGTTCACCCCTCCACTTT
D: TRBD1; size: -; J: TRBJ2-5; V: TRBV5-1; CDR3: CASSPGQYQETQYF; DNA: TGCGCCAGCAGCCCGGGACAGTACCAAGAGACCCAGTACTTC
D: TRBD1; size: -; J: TRBJ1-2; V: TRBV5-5; CDR3: CASSLEDRGGYTF; DNA: TGTGCCAGCAGCTTGGAAGACAGGGGGGGCTACACCTTC